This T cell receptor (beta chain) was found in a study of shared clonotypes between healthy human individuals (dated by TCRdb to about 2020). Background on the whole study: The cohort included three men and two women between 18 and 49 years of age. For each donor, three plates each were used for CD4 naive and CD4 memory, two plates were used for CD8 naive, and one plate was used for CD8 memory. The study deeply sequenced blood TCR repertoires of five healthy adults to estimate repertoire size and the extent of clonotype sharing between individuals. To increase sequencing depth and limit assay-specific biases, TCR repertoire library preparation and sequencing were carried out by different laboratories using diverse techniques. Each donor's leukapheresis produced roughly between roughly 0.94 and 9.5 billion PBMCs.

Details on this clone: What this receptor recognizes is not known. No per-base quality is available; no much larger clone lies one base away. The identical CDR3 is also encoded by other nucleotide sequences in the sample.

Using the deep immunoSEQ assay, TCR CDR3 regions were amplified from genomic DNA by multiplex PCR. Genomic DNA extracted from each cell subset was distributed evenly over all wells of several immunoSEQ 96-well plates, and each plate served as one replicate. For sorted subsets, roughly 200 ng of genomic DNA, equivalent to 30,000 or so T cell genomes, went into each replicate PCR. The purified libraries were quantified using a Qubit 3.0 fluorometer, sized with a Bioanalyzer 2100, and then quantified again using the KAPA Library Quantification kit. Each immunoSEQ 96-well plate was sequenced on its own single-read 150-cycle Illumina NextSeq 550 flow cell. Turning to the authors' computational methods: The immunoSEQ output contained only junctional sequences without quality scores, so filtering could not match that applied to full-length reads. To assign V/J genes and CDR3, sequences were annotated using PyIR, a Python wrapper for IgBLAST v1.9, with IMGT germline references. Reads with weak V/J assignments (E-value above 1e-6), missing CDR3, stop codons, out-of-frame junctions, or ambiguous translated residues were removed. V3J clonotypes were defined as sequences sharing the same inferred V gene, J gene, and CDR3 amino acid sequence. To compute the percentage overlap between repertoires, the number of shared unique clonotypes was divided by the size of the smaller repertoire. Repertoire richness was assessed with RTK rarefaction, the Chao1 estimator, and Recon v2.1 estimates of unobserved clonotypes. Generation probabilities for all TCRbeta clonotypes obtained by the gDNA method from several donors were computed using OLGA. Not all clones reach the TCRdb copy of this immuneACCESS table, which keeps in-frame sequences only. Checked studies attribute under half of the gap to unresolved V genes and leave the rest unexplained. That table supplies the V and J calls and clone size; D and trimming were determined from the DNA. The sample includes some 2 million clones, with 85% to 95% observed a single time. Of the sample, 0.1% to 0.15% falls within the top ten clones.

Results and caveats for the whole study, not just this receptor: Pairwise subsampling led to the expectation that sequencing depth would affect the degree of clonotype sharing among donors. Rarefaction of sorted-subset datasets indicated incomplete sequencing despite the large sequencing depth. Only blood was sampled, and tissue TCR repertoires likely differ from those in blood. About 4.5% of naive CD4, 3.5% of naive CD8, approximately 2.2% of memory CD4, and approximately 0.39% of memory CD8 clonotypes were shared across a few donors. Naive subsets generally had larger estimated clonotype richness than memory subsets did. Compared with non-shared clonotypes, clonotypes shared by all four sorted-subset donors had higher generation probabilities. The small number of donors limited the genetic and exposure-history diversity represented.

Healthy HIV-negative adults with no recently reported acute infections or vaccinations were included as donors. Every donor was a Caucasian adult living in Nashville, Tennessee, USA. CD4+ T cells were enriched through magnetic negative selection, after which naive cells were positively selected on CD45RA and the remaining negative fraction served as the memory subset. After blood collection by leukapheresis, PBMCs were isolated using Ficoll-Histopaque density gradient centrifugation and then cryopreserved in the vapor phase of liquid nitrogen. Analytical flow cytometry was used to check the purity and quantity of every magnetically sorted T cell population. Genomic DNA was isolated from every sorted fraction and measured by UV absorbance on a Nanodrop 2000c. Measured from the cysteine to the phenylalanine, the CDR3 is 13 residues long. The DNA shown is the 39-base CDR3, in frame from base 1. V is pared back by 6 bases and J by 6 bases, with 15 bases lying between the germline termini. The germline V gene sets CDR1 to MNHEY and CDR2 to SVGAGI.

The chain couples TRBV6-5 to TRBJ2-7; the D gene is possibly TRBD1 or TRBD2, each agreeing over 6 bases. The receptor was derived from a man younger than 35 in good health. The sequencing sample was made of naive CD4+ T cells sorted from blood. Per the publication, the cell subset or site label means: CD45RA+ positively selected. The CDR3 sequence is CASSPTRGGEQYF. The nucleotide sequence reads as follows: TGTGCCAGCAGCCCGACCAGGGGAGGCGAGCAGTACTTC.